This T cell receptor (beta chain) was sequenced in a study of blood T cells in healthy people across ages. Study information: About one barcoded beta molecule per two T cells came from capture by template switching.

Points from the study as a whole: Higher naive T cell percentage went strongly together with higher TCR beta diversity.

Only a few counts were recorded for this clonotype. Its cognate antigen is unknown. The use of a sample-barcoded 5' primer and a J-beta primer mix characterized a second PCR of roughly 7 to 11 cycles. Samples each returned at least 3 million CDR3-containing paired-end reads. TCRdb redid the calling of the 5' RACE reads with MiXCR, one entry per CDR3 protein. The sample has 1.5 million to 1.9 million distinct CDR3 sequences, roughly 43% seen once. V lost 2 bases and J 7 bases, leaving 9 bases between the germline ends. This CDR3 spans 13 amino acids. Germline CDR1 is SGHTA and CDR2 is FQGNSA. The receptor comes from a woman younger than 35 in good health. Sequences were obtained from blood. The V gene is TRBV7-2, the J gene TRBJ1-5; D is unresolved. Written as DNA, the CDR3 is TGTGCCAGCAGCTTACAGGACCGGCAGCCCCAGCATTTT. Translating gives CASSLQDRQPQHF.